These 30 T cell receptor beta chains were sequenced from one sample in a study of blood T cells in healthy people across ages. A second about 7 to 11 cycle PCR used barcoded and J-beta primers. TCRdb processed the 5' RACE reads anew with MiXCR; each CDR3 protein has one entry. The sample has around 1.5 million distinct CDR3 sequences, around 36% seen once. Sequenced material: blood. These receptors all come from a woman in her thirties in good health.

This clonotype came up a few times. The J gene is TRBJ1-5, the V gene TRBV20-1; perhaps TRBD1 as D (6 bases). From germline, CDR1 is DFQATT and CDR2 SNEGSKA (reference sequence). The CDR3 loop spans 17 amino acids. V lost 2 bases to trimming and J lost 2 bases, with 19 bases between them. As DNA, the CDR3 is TGCAGTGCTAGATCATTAAGGGGGGCGAGCGGCAATCAGCCCCAGCATTTT. Its translation: CSARSLRGASGNQPQHF.

This chain uses TRBV11-2 with TRBJ1-1; TRBD1 matches 10 bases. CDR3 size: 14 residues. J lost 7 bases, V lost 1 base, and 3 bases had no gene match. Germline CDR1 and CDR2: SGHAT and FQNNGV. For the CDR3, the DNA is TGTGCCAGCAGCTTAGGGTGGACAGGGGGTGAAGCTTTCTTT. Encoded protein: CASSLGWTGGEAFF.

This clonotype showed up just a few times. This chain links TRBV12-3 or TRBV12-4 with TRBJ2-1; TRBD1 might be the D (6 bases). V lost 1 base to trimming and J lost 8 bases, with 9 bases between them. The CDR3 runs 13 residues. The CDR3 reads CASSLGGPDEQFF. As DNA, the CDR3 is TGTGCCAGCAGTTTAGGGGGGCCGGATGAGCAGTTCTTC.

This clonotype appeared a few times. This chain uses TRBV6-1 with TRBJ1-2; no firm D call. The germline CDR1 and CDR2 sequences are MNHNS and SASEGT. The germline V and J ends were trimmed by 2 bases and 5 bases, with 3 bases remaining between them. The CDR3 spans 11 residues. Here the CDR3 reads CASSEPYGYTF. In DNA form, the CDR3 reads TGTGCCAGCAGTGAACCGTATGGCTACACCTTC.

The chain joins TRBV20-1 to TRBJ2-5; tentatively, D is TRBD2 (5 bases). This CDR3 region has 13 residues. Germline CDR1 reads DFQATT; CDR2 reads SNEGSKA (reference sequence). Deletions cut 0 bases from V and 5 bases from J, with 10 bases between. The CDR3 reads CSARDLGVETQYF. The CDR3 DNA follows: TGCAGTGCTAGAGATCTCGGGGTGGAGACCCAGTACTTC.

V and J are TRBV7-3 and TRBJ2-7; 8 nucleotides line up with TRBD1. The germline gives CDR1 SGHTA, CDR2 FQGTGA. There are 13 residues in the CDR3. The ends lost 5 bases at V and 7 bases at J; junction bases unmatched: 7. The CDR3 reads CASSQYRDREQYF. The CDR3 bases are TGTGCCAGCAGCCAATACCGGGACAGGGAGCAGTACTTC.

Concerning this clonotype: A read error may produce the germline difference seen at one junction end. The gene calls are TRBV4-2 and TRBJ2-1; TRBD2 might be the D (6 bases). Germline CDR1 and CDR2: LGHNA and YNFKEQ. The CDR3 contains 15 residues. CDR3: CASNQDIQRVGEQFF. The DNA for the CDR3 is TGTGCCAGCAACCAAGATATCCAGCGGGTAGGTGAGCAGTTCTTC.

This clonotype has only a few counts. V gene TRBV20-1 combines with J gene TRBJ2-1; D not certain. The CDR3 spans 16 residues. Germline V gives CDR1 DFQATT, CDR2 SNEGSKA (reference sequence). Deletions cut 3 bases from V and 0 bases from J, with 15 bases between. The CDR3 spells CSASGWQHSSYNEQFF. CDR3 nucleotides: TGCAGTGCTAGTGGCTGGCAGCACAGCTCCTACAATGAGCAGTTCTTC.

This clonotype was seen more than once but under ten times. The chain has TRBV10-3 and TRBJ2-7; 7 nucleotides match TRBD2. Germline-derived CDR1 and CDR2 are ENHRY and SYGVKD. The CDR3 has 15 residues. V shed 0 bases and J 2 bases; nucleotides not matched to a gene: 4. CDR3 residues: CAISESLRGTYEQYF. For the CDR3, the DNA is TGTGCCATCAGTGAGTCCTTGCGGGGGACCTACGAGCAGTACTTC.

This clonotype was detected only a few times. The J gene is TRBJ1-5, the V gene TRBV20-1; D uncertain. The CDR3 totals 13 residues. Trimming pared 2 bases from V and 0 bases from J, leaving 5 bases between. Germline CDR1 DFQATT, CDR2 SNEGSKA (reference sequence). CDR3 sequence reads: CSARRNSNQPQHF. As DNA, the CDR3 is TGCAGTGCTAGACGCAATAGCAATCAGCCCCAGCATTTT.

A few counts support this clonotype. This chain uses TRBV20-1 with TRBJ2-7; possibly TRBD1 for D (5 bases). The CDR3 runs to 14 residues. The germline V gene encodes CDR1 DFQATT and CDR2 SNEGSKA (reference sequence). Deletions cut 3 bases from V and 0 bases from J, with 12 bases between. CDR3 loop: CSARGRFSSYEQYF. The CDR3 region has the DNA TGCAGTGCTAGGGGGCGGTTCAGCTCCTACGAGCAGTACTTC.

The chain is built from TRBV4-2 and TRBJ2-1; 11 bases line up with TRBD2. After removal of 4 bases from V and 4 bases from J, the junction contained 6 bases not matched to a gene. Germline V gene data show CDR1 as LGHNA and CDR2 as YNFKEQ. The CDR3 spans 16 residues. This chain's CDR3 is CASSPEGTSGYNEQFF. CDR3 in DNA: TGTGCCAGCAGCCCGGAGGGGACTAGCGGATACAATGAGCAGTTCTTC.

The chain joins TRBV14 to TRBJ2-7; possible D gene TRBD2, 5 bases. The V end lost 0 bases, the J end lost 6 bases, and 15 bases lay between the germline ends. CDR1 and CDR2 (germline): SGHDN, FVKESK. The CDR3 is made up of 15 amino acids. The DNA for the CDR3 is TGTGCCAGCAGCCAAGATGGGATTAATCGGGGCGAGCAGTACTTC. It specifies CASSQDGINRGEQYF.

The rearrangement uses TRBV10-3 and TRBJ2-3; D is unclear. The CDR3 extends over 13 amino acids. Germline values: CDR1 ENHRY, CDR2 SYGVKD. V shed 8 bases and J shed 2 bases, with 11 bases lying between them. This CDR3 reads CAISIDFTDTQYF. CDR3 bases: TGTGCCATCTCGATCGACTTCACAGATACGCAGTATTTT.

A remark on this clonotype: At one end, the junction sequence differs from germline, possibly due to a read error. The chain carries TRBV3-1 and TRBJ2-5; the match to TRBD2 covers 12 bases. Germline CDR1 is LGHDT and CDR2 is YNNKEL (reference sequence). CDR3 length: 18 amino acids. DNA of the CDR3: TGTGCCAGCAGTCAAGGACTAGCGGGGAGACTCTACCAAGAGACCCAGTACTTC. Residues: CASSQGLAGRLYQETQYF.

This clonotype came up a few times. The chain combines TRBV7-3 with TRBJ2-1; 14 nucleotides agree with TRBD2. V was pared by 2 bases and J by 9 bases, with 6 bases of the junction left unmatched. The germline CDR1 and CDR2 sequences are SGHTA and FQGTGA. The CDR3 length is 16 residues. CDR3 amino acids: CASSLSGLAGAGEQFF. CDR3 DNA: TGTGCCAGCAGCTTATCGGGACTAGCGGGAGCGGGTGAGCAGTTCTTC.

The chain has TRBV15 and TRBJ1-2; 8 nucleotides align to TRBD1. CDR3 length: 16 amino acids. V shed 1 base, J shed 4 bases, and the junction held 8 bases outside the gene matches. Looked up from germline, CDR1 is LNHNV and CDR2 is YYDKDF (reference sequence). Written as DNA, the CDR3 is TGTGCCACCAGCAGAGCTGACGGGGACAGGACCTATGGCTACACCTTC. Its translation: CATSRADGDRTYGYTF.

This clonotype was picked up a small number of times. The chain employs TRBV3-1 and TRBJ1-2, with 7 bases lining up with TRBD1. Per the germline V gene, CDR1 is LGHDT and CDR2 is YNNKEL (reference sequence). The CDR3 consists of 14 residues. V shed 4 bases, J shed 1 base, and the junction held 3 bases outside the gene matches. CDR3 loop: CASSPGQDNYGYTF. The DNA for the CDR3 is TGTGCCAGCAGCCCCGGACAGGATAACTATGGCTACACCTTC.

For this clonotype: The CDR3 ends on some other residue instead of the conserved phenylalanine or tryptophan, so this is likely a read error. V and J are TRBV10-2 and TRBJ2-5; 8 bases fit TRBD1. V was pared by 7 bases and J by 4 bases, with 5 bases of the junction left unmatched. The CDR3 has 13 residues. Germline assignment: CDR1 WSHSY and CDR2 SAAADI. The CDR3: CASTDGQGETQYV. The CDR3 DNA is TGCGCCAGCACCGATGGACAGGGAGAGACCCAGTACGTC.

V is TRBV6-1 and J is TRBJ2-7, with D possibly TRBD1 on 6 matching bases. The CDR3 runs to 17 residues. V gave up 4 bases and J gave up 2 bases, with 21 bases separating them. Germline CDR1 reads MNHNS; CDR2 reads SASEGT. CDR3 DNA sequence: TGTGCCAGCAGTGTACAGGGAGATTTAGGACGACCCTACGAGCAGTACTTC. Translating gives CASSVQGDLGRPYEQYF.

This clonotype occurred many times. The chain recombines TRBV4-1 with TRBJ1-1; perhaps TRBD1 as D (6 bases). The CDR3 contains 17 residues. The germline V gene encodes CDR1 MGHRA and CDR2 YSYEKL. V was clipped by 2 bases and J by 2 bases, with 18 bases between them. CDR3 region: CASSQRLARGTNTEAFF. CDR3 DNA: TGCGCCAGCAGCCAACGCCTCGCTAGGGGGACTAACACTGAAGCTTTCTTT.

This chain joins TRBV5-1 and TRBJ1-2; 7 bases map to TRBD1. Germline loops: CDR1 SGHRS, CDR2 YFSETQ. The J segment lost 9 bases and the V segment lost 4 bases, leaving 15 bases of the junction unmatched. The CDR3 is 15 amino acids. The CDR3 here is CASSDYRGRIRSYTF. In nucleotides, the CDR3 is TGCGCCAGCAGCGATTACAGGGGAAGGATTAGGAGCTACACCTTC.

J is TRBJ1-4 and V is TRBV12-3 or TRBV12-4; no clear D. The CDR3 contains 14 residues. The germline V and J ends were trimmed by 3 bases and 12 bases, with 17 bases remaining between them. The CDR3 sequence is CASSFGPRKEELFF. Written as DNA, the CDR3 is TGTGCCAGCAGTTTCGGGCCCCGTAAAGAGGAACTGTTTTTT.

This chain connects TRBV9 to TRBJ2-1; a weak D match, TRBD2 (6 bases). Germline lookup yields CDR1 SGDLS and CDR2 YYNGEE. The CDR3 spans 14 residues. V lost 3 bases to trimming and J lost 8 bases, with 15 bases between them. The CDR3 sequence is CASSASETRDEQFF. In nucleotides, the CDR3 is TGTGCCAGCAGCGCGTCGGAGACTAGGGATGAGCAGTTCTTC.

In nucleotides, the CDR3 is TGTGCCAGCAGGCCAGACAGGGTCAGCACTGAAGCTTTCTTT. This sequence encodes CASRPDRVSTEAFF. V gene TRBV6-1 combines with J gene TRBJ1-1; 7 bases line up with TRBD1. Germline lookup yields CDR1 MNHNS and CDR2 SASEGT. With 6 bases clipped from V and 4 bases from J, the junction kept 8 bases outside the gene matches. The CDR3 totals 14 residues.

This clonotype has only a few counts. V and J are TRBV27 and TRBJ2-6, with D possibly called TRBD1 or TRBD2 (5 bases each). V was pared by 6 bases and J by 4 bases, with 16 bases between. The CDR3 covers 16 residues. CDR1 is MNHEY, CDR2 SMNVEV, per germline (reference sequence). As DNA, the CDR3 is TGTGCCAGCAGATCCAACGGGGCCCCCGGGGCCAACGTCCTGACTTTC. Translated: CASRSNGAPGANVLTF.

This clonotype came up a few times. CDR3 coding DNA: TGCGCCAGCAGCCAAGACTCGGCGGGCAGTACCAGCTCCTACAATGAGCAGTTCTTC. It encodes CASSQDSAGSTSSYNEQFF. This chain links TRBV4-1 with TRBJ2-1; tentatively, D is TRBD2 (5 bases). Germline values: CDR1 MGHRA, CDR2 YSYEKL. V lost 0 bases, J lost 0 bases, and 18 bases lay in between. This CDR3 contains 19 residues.

This chain links TRBV20-1 with TRBJ2-7, with TRBD2 identical over 12 bases. Trimming at V came to 4 bases and at J to 3 bases, leaving 7 bases not matched to a gene. This CDR3 has 15 residues. From germline, CDR1 is DFQATT and CDR2 SNEGSKA (reference sequence). CDR3 coding DNA: TGCAGTGCTACCATGACTAGCGGGAGTCTCTACGAGCAGTACTTC. Its translation: CSATMTSGSLYEQYF.

This sequence joins TRBV20-1 and TRBJ1-2; 7 bases match TRBD1. Germline CDR1 DFQATT, CDR2 SNEGSKA (reference sequence). The CDR3 spans 14 residues. The trim removed 5 bases at V and 1 base at J, leaving 7 bases unmatched. The CDR3 DNA reads TGCAGTGCTTACAGGGGCGTCCTTAACTATGGCTACACCTTC. Protein sequence: CSAYRGVLNYGYTF.

The V gene is TRBV20-1, the J gene TRBJ2-2; D unresolved. This CDR3 comprises 14 residues. Trimming shortened V by 4 bases and J by 0 bases, and 9 bases separated the two germline ends. CDR1 is DFQATT, CDR2 SNEGSKA, per germline (reference sequence). The CDR3: CSAIGLTNTGELFF. The CDR3 nucleotides read TGCAGTGCTATTGGCTTAACGAACACCGGGGAGCTGTTTTTT.